The 3 T cell receptor beta chains presented below share a single source sample, sequenced in a study of tumor and adjacent non-tumor tissue in lung cancer. No cell sorting was done before RNA was extracted from the tissue. Distant lung tissue was collected more than 3 cm away from the tumor edge. TCRbeta libraries were built with three rounds of nested PCR, modified from ARM-PCR. Each CDR3 protein is one row after TCRdb ran MiXCR on the multiplex PCR reads. The sample shows 45,000 to 65,000 distinct CDR3 sequences, about 70% of them seen only once. Material for sequencing was distant non-tumor lung tissue. The receptors were gathered from a woman aged 60-75 years with non-small cell lung cancer.

This clonotype has a handful of counts. V usage is TRBV28 and J usage is TRBJ1-2, with unresolved D. Trimming removed 2 bases from V and 8 bases from J, with 24 bases in between. CDR3 length: 17 residues. Germline V CDR1 and CDR2: MDHEN, SYDVKM. The CDR3 DNA follows: TGTGCCAGCAGTTTAGATCCACGGCTGGCCCTGATGGAGGGCTACACCTTC. It yields the protein CASSLDPRLALMEGYTF.

V usage is TRBV12-3 or TRBV12-4 and J usage is TRBJ2-1; D is perhaps TRBD2 (6 bases). The CDR3 spans 14 residues. V lost 7 bases, J lost 7 bases, and 17 bases lay in between. The chain's CDR3 is CASTRYSGWNEQFF. CDR3 nucleotides: TGTGCCAGCACGCGGTATAGCGGCTGGAATGAGCAGTTCTTC.

Regarding this clonotype: The junction and the germline gene differ at one end; a read error may be behind it. The chain joins TRBV24-1 to TRBJ1-1; D is undetermined. There are 13 residues in the CDR3. Germline V gene sequence: CDR1 KGHDR, CDR2 SFDVKD. The CDR3 reads CVTNAQRGTEAFF. CDR3 DNA: TGTGTCACCAATGCCCAACGGGGCACTGAAGCTTTCTTT.